These 32 T cell receptor beta chains came from one sample sequenced in a study of OX40 agonist ivuxolimab in advanced cancers. Profiling relied on immunoSEQ multiplex PCR, and the TCRdb table lists in-frame clones only, not all of them. The sample lists some 30,000 clones; about 88% were seen once. The sample consisted of CD4+ or CD8+ T cells sorted from blood, taken in a trial of the OX40 agonist ivuxolimab. These receptors were obtained from an adult with an advanced solid tumor such as melanoma, head and neck, liver or kidney cancer.

This chain joins TRBV7-3 and TRBJ2-3; 7 positions agree with TRBD2. The CDR3 totals 15 residues. Germline CDR1 SGHTA, CDR2 FQGTGA. V lost 2 bases to trimming and J lost 6 bases; unmatched junction nucleotides: 8. Written as DNA, the CDR3 is TGTGCCAGCAGCTTACTAGCGGTTCCTCGGGATACGCAGTATTTT. Its translation: CASSLLAVPRDTQYF.

This clone was detected only once. The chain carries TRBV7-2 and TRBJ1-1; D unclear. CDR1 SGHTA and CDR2 FQGNSA come from the germline V gene. Trimming removed 1 base at V and 3 bases at J, with 6 bases between. This CDR3 contains 13 residues. As DNA, the CDR3 is TGTGCCAGCAGCTTAGGGGTGCACACTGAAGCTTTCTTT. Its translation: CASSLGVHTEAFF.

V usage is TRBV5-6 and J usage is TRBJ2-5; 10 nucleotides align to TRBD2. Germline V gene data show CDR1 as SGHDT and CDR2 as YYEEEE. V was pared by 3 bases and J by 4 bases, with 3 bases of the junction left unmatched. The CDR3 covers 14 residues. Here the CDR3 reads CASSSSGRGETQYF. CDR3 bases: TGTGCCAGCAGCTCTAGCGGGAGAGGAGAGACCCAGTACTTC.

The chain combines TRBV5-5 with TRBJ1-5; D may be TRBD1 (6 bases). In germline, CDR1 is SGHKS, CDR2 YYEKEE (reference sequence). The V and J ends lost 4 bases and 5 bases respectively, with 16 bases between them. CDR3 length: 15 amino acids. The CDR3 sequence: CASSKSVDSYQPQHF. The CDR3 nucleotides read TGTGCCAGCAGCAAAAGCGTGGACAGTTATCAGCCCCAGCATTTT.

The V call is TRBV7-9, the J call TRBJ2-1; 9 nucleotides match TRBD2. V was clipped by 5 bases and J by 7 bases; unmatched bases: 9. The CDR3 length is 15 residues. Germline values: CDR1 SEHNR, CDR2 FQNEAQ (reference sequence). CDR3 sequence: CASSLRTSVSNEQFF. The CDR3 nucleotides are TGTGCCAGCAGCCTACGGACTAGCGTCTCGAATGAGCAGTTCTTC.

J is TRBJ1-1 and V is TRBV18, with D hard to call. The CDR3 sequence is 16 residues long. Germline loops: CDR1 KGHSH, CDR2 LQKENI. V shed 2 bases and J shed 2 bases, with 15 bases lying between them. This CDR3 is CASSPSRAGRNTEAFF. The CDR3, as DNA: TGTGCCAGCTCACCATCTCGGGCAGGACGAAACACTGAAGCTTTCTTT.

This sequence joins TRBV28 and TRBJ1-5; maybe TRBD1 (5 bases). The CDR3 has 14 amino acids. CDR1 is MDHEN, CDR2 SYDVKM, per germline. V was trimmed by 4 bases and J by 6 bases, leaving 13 bases between them. The DNA for the CDR3 is TGTGCCAGCAGTTCGGGGAGGGGAAGTCAGCCCCAGCATTTT. This codes for CASSSGRGSQPQHF.

The J gene is TRBJ2-5, the V gene TRBV5-1; 9 bases are shared with TRBD2. The J call is doubtful: the DNA matches TRBJ2-7 better. CDR3 length: 15 residues. Germline V gene data show CDR1 as SGHRS and CDR2 as YFSETQ. Written as DNA, the CDR3 is TGCGCCAGCAGCTCCTATAGCGGGAGCGCGAACGAGCAGTACTTC. As protein: CASSSYSGSANEQYF.

The chain is built from TRBV15 and TRBJ2-1; D is possibly TRBD1 (5 bases). The V gene's germline CDR1 is LNHNV and CDR2 YYDKDF (reference sequence). The CDR3 is made up of 16 amino acids. V was clipped by 5 bases and J by 5 bases, with 19 bases between them. The CDR3 nucleotides are TGTGCCACCAGCGGACCTCGTAAAGGGGCAAACAATGAGCAGTTCTTC. Amino acid sequence: CATSGPRKGANNEQFF. The entire variable domain, with the rest obtained from reference TRBV15 and TRBJ2-1, is as follows: DAMVIQNPRYQVTQFGKPVTLSCSQTLNHNVMYWYQQKSSQAPKLLFHYYDKDFNNEADTPDNFQSRRPNTSFCFLDIRSPGLGDTAMYLCATSGPRKGANNEQFFGPGTRLTVL.

CDR3: CASSPTGRGDEQYF. CDR3 nucleotides: TGTGCCAGCAGCCCAACTGGCAGGGGCGACGAGCAGTACTTC. The J gene is TRBJ2-7, the V gene TRBV9; D is possibly TRBD1 (6 bases). The germline V gene encodes CDR1 SGDLS and CDR2 YYNGEE. V lost 4 bases and J lost 5, with 16 bases in between. The CDR3 loop spans 14 amino acids.

V gene TRBV4-1 combines with J gene TRBJ1-2; 8 positions agree with TRBD1. Germline assignment: CDR1 MGHRA and CDR2 YSYEKL. The CDR3 extends over 14 amino acids. The trim removed 4 bases at V and 5 bases at J, leaving 6 bases unmatched. The DNA of the CDR3 is TGCGCCAGCAGCCTTCGACAGGGGATATATGGCTACACCTTC. This encodes CASSLRQGIYGYTF.

This clone turned up a few times. The chain links TRBV7-8 to TRBJ2-7; no definite D call. Trimming took off 5 bases at V and 2 bases at J, with 10 bases between the two ends. This CDR3 has 13 residues. CDR1 is SGHVS and CDR2 is FQNEAQ in the germline V gene. CDR3 region: CASSTHRTYEQYF. The CDR3 region has the DNA TGTGCCAGCAGCACCCATCGGACCTACGAGCAGTACTTC. The full variable domain, completed using reference TRBV7-8 and TRBJ2-7, is GAGVSQSPRYKVAKRGQDVALRCDPISGHVSLFWYQQALGQGPEFLTYFQNEAQLDKSGLPSDRFFAERPEGSVSTLKIQRTQQEDSAVYLCASSTHRTYEQYFGPGTRLTVT.

The rearrangement uses TRBV15 and TRBJ2-1; possibly TRBD2 for D (6 bases). This CDR3 is built from 14 residues. Germline V lookup: CDR1 LNHNV, CDR2 YYDKDF (reference sequence). Trimming removed 7 bases at V and 0 bases at J, with 10 bases between. In nucleotides, the CDR3 is TGTGCCACCATGGGGAGGAGCTCCTACAATGAGCAGTTCTTC. It encodes CATMGRSSYNEQFF.

V is TRBV9 and J is TRBJ2-7; perhaps TRBD2 as D (5 bases). CDR3 length: 16 amino acids. Germline assignment: CDR1 SGDLS and CDR2 YYNGEE. V was cut by 0 bases and J by 2 bases, with 15 bases left in between. The CDR3 nucleotides are TGTGCCAGCAGCGTAGGTTCTGACGGGAAGCCCTACGAGCAGTACTTC. It codes for CASSVGSDGKPYEQYF.

The chain has TRBV7-9 and TRBJ1-2, with 9 bases lining up with TRBD1. The CDR3 consists of 17 residues. Germline V CDR1 and CDR2: SEHNR, FQNEAQ (reference sequence). The V segment lost 5 bases and the J segment 1 base; nucleotides outside the gene matches: 11. CDR3 nucleotide sequence: TGTGCCAGCAGCCACGGACAGGGGAGGGGGCTTAACTATGGCTACACCTTC. Its protein is CASSHGQGRGLNYGYTF.

The genes are TRBV11-2 and TRBJ1-3; TRBD1 might be the D (5 bases). V was shortened by 5 bases and J by 0 bases, with 14 bases between the two germline ends. The germline V gene encodes CDR1 SGHAT and CDR2 FQNNGV. There are 16 residues in the CDR3. The CDR3 nucleotides are TGTGCCAGCAGCCCCGGGGACCTGACCTCTGGAAACACCATATATTTT. Its protein product is CASSPGDLTSGNTIYF.

This clone was seen only once. This chain's CDR3 is CASSEWEAGGTNEQFF. The CDR3 region has the DNA TGTGCCAGCAGTGAATGGGAAGCGGGAGGAACCAATGAGCAGTTCTTC. V usage is TRBV25-1 and J usage is TRBJ2-1, with TRBD2 identical over 9 bases. Germline-derived CDR1 and CDR2 are MGHDK and SYGVNS. This CDR3 is built from 16 residues. V dropped 1 base and J dropped 6; count of bases not matched to a gene: 7. Together with reference TRBV25-1 and TRBJ2-1, the CDR3 gives the full variable domain: EADIYQTPRYLVIGTGKKITLECSQTMGHDKMYWYQQDPGMELHLIHYSYGVNSTEKGDLSSESTVSRIRTEHFPLTLESARPSHTSQYLCASSEWEAGGTNEQFFGPGTRLTVL.

V and J are TRBV9 and TRBJ2-4; 9 nucleotides line up with TRBD2. CDR3 length: 16 residues. Germline V gene data show CDR1 as SGDLS and CDR2 as YYNGEE. V trimming: 2 bases; J trimming: 5 bases; junction bases outside the gene matches: 8. CDR3 DNA: TGTGCCAGCAGCGTTGGGATAGCGGGAGAAGAAAACATTCAGTACTTC. This encodes CASSVGIAGEENIQYF.

CDR3 in amino acids: CASSVGQGPGTEAFF. The CDR3 DNA reads TGTGCCAGCAGCGTAGGCCAGGGGCCAGGAACTGAAGCTTTCTTT. V gene TRBV9 combines with J gene TRBJ1-1, with D tentatively TRBD1 (6 bases). This CDR3 is built from 15 residues. The V and J ends lost 0 bases and 5 bases respectively, with 14 bases between them. CDR1 SGDLS and CDR2 YYNGEE come from the germline V gene.

Only one count was recorded for this clone. This chain connects TRBV5-8 to TRBJ2-3; D is perhaps TRBD2 (6 bases). Trimming took off 5 bases at V and 3 bases at J, with 10 bases between the two ends. The germline CDR1 and CDR2 sequences are SGHTS and YDEGEE. The CDR3 consists of 13 residues. The DNA for the CDR3 is TGTGCCAGCAGGCGTAGCGGTACAGATACGCAGTATTTT. As protein: CASRRSGTDTQYF.

The chain combines TRBV5-1 with TRBJ1-2, with 9 bases matching TRBD1. The V gene's germline CDR1 is SGHRS and CDR2 YFSETQ. V dropped 1 base and J dropped 3; count of bases not matched to a gene: 13. CDR3 length: 18 amino acids. CDR3 sequence (DNA): TGCGCCAGCAGCTTGACTGGACAGGGGTCCCCCCCATACTATGGCTACACCTTC. Protein product: CASSLTGQGSPPYYGYTF.

The rearrangement uses TRBV19 and TRBJ2-7; a weak D match, TRBD2 (5 bases). The CDR3 length is 13 residues. The V gene lost 6 bases and the J gene lost 4 bases, with 13 bases spanning the gap. Germline CDR1 reads LNHDA; CDR2 reads SQIVND (reference sequence). CDR3 region: CASSHGVGYEQYF. The CDR3, as DNA: TGTGCCAGTAGCCACGGGGTCGGATACGAGCAGTACTTC.

The chain couples TRBV28 to TRBJ1-4; D gene unclear. The V gene's germline CDR1 is MDHEN and CDR2 SYDVKM. Trimming removed 2 bases from V and 8 bases from J, with 6 bases in between. CDR3 length: 12 residues. The CDR3 reads CASSLKGEKLFF. DNA of the CDR3: TGTGCCAGCAGTTTAAAAGGGGAAAAACTGTTTTTT.

This chain uses TRBV27 with TRBJ1-2; D uncertain. CDR1 is MNHEY and CDR2 is SMNVEV in the germline V gene (reference sequence). V lost 10 bases to trimming and J lost 8 bases, with 20 bases between them. CDR3 length equals 13 residues. CDR3: CATWNGGPSGYTF. Written as DNA, the CDR3 is TGTGCCACCTGGAACGGCGGCCCCTCGGGCTACACCTTC.

The rearrangement links TRBV4-1 to TRBJ2-1, with no clear D. V was pared by 0 bases and J by 0 bases, with 6 bases between. From germline, CDR1 is MGHRA and CDR2 YSYEKL. There are 15 residues in the CDR3. Here the CDR3 DNA reads TGCGCCAGCAGCCAAGAAGTGAGCTCCTACAATGAGCAGTTCTTC. This codes for CASSQEVSSYNEQFF.

This clone was counted a few times. The chain joins TRBV9 to TRBJ2-2; D may be TRBD2 (6 bases). The CDR3 length is 17 residues. Per germline, CDR1 SGDLS and CDR2 YYNGEE. Trimming took 4 bases from V and 4 from J, leaving 20 bases between them. CDR3 sequence reads: CASSPQGGGGSTGELFF. The DNA of the CDR3 is TGTGCCAGCAGCCCCCAGGGTGGCGGAGGGAGCACCGGGGAGCTGTTTTTT.

This clone has just one count. This CDR3 is CASSSRDRGSYNEQFF. The CDR3 coding sequence is TGTGCCAGCAGCTCTCGGGACAGGGGGTCCTACAATGAGCAGTTCTTC. The J gene is TRBJ2-1, the V gene TRBV11-3, with 11 nucleotides matching TRBD1. The CDR3 extends over 16 amino acids. Germline V gene data show CDR1 as SGHNT and CDR2 as YENEEA. With V trimmed by 4 bases and J by 1 base, 3 bases remained unmatched.

This clone was counted only a few times. The chain recombines TRBV5-4 with TRBJ2-7; D might be TRBD2 (6 bases). CDR1 SGHNT and CDR2 YYREEE come from the germline V gene (reference sequence). V lost 4 bases and J 4 bases, leaving 6 bases between the germline ends. The CDR3 consists of 11 residues. CDR3 nucleotide sequence: TGTGCCAGCAGCGGGACTTACGAGCAGTACTTC. Translating it yields CASSGTYEQYF. The full variable domain, with the rest looked up from reference TRBV5-4 and TRBJ2-7, is ETGVTQSPTHLIKTRGQQVTLRCSSQSGHNTVSWYQQALGQGPQFIFQYYREEENGRGNFPPRFSGLQFPNYSSELNVNALELDDSALYLCASSGTYEQYFGPGTRLTVT.

This clone showed up just a few times. The V call is TRBV5-6, the J call TRBJ1-2, with 8 bases fitting TRBD1. The CDR3 is 15 residues long. Germline CDR1 is SGHDT and CDR2 is YYEEEE. The junction had 9 bases not matched to a gene; V was cut back by 4 bases and J by 4 bases. CDR3 loop: CASSNGQGGSYGYTF. CDR3 coding DNA: TGTGCCAGCAGCAACGGACAGGGAGGGTCCTATGGCTACACCTTC.

This rearrangement joins TRBV9 to TRBJ1-1, with D possibly being TRBD1 (6 bases). The CDR3 is 14 residues long. V dropped 3 bases and J dropped 2 bases, with 11 bases sitting between them. Germline V gives CDR1 SGDLS, CDR2 YYNGEE. The CDR3 protein is CASSEGTRNTEAFF. The CDR3 region has the DNA TGTGCCAGCAGCGAAGGGACAAGAAACACTGAAGCTTTCTTT. Filled out from reference TRBV9 and TRBJ1-1, the complete variable domain reads DSGVTQTPKHLITATGQRVTLRCSPRSGDLSVYWYQQSLDQGLQFLIQYYNGEERAKGNILERFSAQQFPDLHSELNLSSLELGDSALYFCASSEGTRNTEAFFGQGTRLTVV.

The chain recombines TRBV9 with TRBJ2-1; 8 positions agree with TRBD2. Germline V CDR1 and CDR2: SGDLS, YYNGEE. Trimming cost V 2 bases and J 5 bases; bases outside gene matches: 9. The CDR3 consists of 16 residues. Written as DNA, the CDR3 is TGTGCCAGCAGCGTGCCAAGCGGGAGCGGGAACAATGAGCAGTTCTTC. Translating it yields CASSVPSGSGNNEQFF.

The V call is TRBV5-8, the J call TRBJ2-2; 11 positions match TRBD1. The CDR3 sequence is 14 residues long. Per germline, CDR1 SGHTS and CDR2 YDEGEE. V lost 4 bases and J lost 7; bases outside the gene matches: 3. CDR3 DNA sequence: TGTGCCAGCAGCCTCGGGACAGGGGGCGGGGAGCTGTTTTTT. It specifies CASSLGTGGGELFF.